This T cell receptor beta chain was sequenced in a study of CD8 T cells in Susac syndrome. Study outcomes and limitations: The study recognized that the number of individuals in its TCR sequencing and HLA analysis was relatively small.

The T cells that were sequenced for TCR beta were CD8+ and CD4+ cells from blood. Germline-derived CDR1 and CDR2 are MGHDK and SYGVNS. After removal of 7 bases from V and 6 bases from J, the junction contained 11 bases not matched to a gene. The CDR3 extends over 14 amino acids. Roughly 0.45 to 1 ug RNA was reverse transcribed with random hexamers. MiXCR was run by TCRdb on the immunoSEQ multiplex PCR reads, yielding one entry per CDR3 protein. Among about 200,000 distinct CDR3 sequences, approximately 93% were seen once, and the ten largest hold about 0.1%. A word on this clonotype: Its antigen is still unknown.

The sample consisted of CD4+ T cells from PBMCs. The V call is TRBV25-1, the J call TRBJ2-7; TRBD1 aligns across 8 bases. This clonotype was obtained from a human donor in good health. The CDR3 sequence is CASTRTGNLAEQYF. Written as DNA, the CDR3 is TGTGCCAGCACCCGGACAGGGAATTTGGCCGAGCAGTACTTC.